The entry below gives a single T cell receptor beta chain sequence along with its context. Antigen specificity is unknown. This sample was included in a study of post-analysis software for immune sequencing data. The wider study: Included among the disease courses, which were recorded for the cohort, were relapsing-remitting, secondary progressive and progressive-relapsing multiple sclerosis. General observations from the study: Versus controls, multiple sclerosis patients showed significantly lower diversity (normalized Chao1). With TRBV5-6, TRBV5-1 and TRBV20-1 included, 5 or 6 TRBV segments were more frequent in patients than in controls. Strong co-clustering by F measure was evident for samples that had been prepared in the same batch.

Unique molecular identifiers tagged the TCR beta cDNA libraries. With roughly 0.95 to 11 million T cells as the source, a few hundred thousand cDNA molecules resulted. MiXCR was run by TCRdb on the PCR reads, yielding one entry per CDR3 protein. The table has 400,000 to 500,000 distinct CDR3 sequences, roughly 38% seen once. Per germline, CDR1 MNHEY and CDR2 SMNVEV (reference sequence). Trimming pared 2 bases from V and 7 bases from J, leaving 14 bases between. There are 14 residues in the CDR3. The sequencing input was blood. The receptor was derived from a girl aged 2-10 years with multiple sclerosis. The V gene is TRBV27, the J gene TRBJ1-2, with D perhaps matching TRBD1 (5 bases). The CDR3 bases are TGTGCCAGCAGTTTACAACCTCAGGGAGGTGGCTACACCTTC. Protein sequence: CASSLQPQGGGYTF.